The source of this T cell receptor beta chain is a study of PD-1 blockade in classical Hodgkin lymphoma. General study points: Newly diagnosed patients were reported to exhibit reduced baseline TCR diversity relative to healthy donors.

Every patient experienced relapse after autologous stem cell transplantation, and brentuximab vedotin exposure varied. Thawed PBMCs yielded CD4+ T cells through magnetic negative selection. This clone was recorded a few times. As yet, its antigen is unknown. The CDR3 runs 14 residues. CDR1 and CDR2 (germline): SGHAT, FQDESV (reference sequence). Trimming pared 3 bases from V and 0 bases from J, leaving 9 bases between. TCRdb's table, derived via immunoSEQ multiplex PCR, lists solely in-frame clones and lacks some. The sample holds around 17,000 clones, around four fifths seen once. Sample: CD4+ T cells from blood, taken at baseline. The chain couples TRBV11-1 to TRBJ2-7, with D hard to call. This clonotype was obtained from a human donor with classical Hodgkin lymphoma. The CDR3 DNA reads TGTGCCAGCAGCTTCACAGAGCACTCCTACGAGCAGTACTTC. Translating gives CASSFTEHSYEQYF.